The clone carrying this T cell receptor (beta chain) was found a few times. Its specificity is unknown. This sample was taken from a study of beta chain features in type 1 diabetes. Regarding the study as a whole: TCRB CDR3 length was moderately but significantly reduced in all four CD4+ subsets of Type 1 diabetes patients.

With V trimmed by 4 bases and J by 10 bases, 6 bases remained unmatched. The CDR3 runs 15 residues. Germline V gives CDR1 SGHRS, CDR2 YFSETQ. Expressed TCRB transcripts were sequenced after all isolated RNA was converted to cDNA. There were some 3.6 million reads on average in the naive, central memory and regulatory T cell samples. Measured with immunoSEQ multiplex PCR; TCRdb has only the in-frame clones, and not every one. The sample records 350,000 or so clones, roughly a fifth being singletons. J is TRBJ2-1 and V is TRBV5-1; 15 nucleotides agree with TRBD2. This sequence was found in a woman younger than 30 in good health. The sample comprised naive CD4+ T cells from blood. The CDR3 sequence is CASSPGLAGGQEQFF. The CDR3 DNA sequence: TGCGCCAGCAGCCCGGGACTAGCGGGAGGCCAGGAGCAGTTCTTC.